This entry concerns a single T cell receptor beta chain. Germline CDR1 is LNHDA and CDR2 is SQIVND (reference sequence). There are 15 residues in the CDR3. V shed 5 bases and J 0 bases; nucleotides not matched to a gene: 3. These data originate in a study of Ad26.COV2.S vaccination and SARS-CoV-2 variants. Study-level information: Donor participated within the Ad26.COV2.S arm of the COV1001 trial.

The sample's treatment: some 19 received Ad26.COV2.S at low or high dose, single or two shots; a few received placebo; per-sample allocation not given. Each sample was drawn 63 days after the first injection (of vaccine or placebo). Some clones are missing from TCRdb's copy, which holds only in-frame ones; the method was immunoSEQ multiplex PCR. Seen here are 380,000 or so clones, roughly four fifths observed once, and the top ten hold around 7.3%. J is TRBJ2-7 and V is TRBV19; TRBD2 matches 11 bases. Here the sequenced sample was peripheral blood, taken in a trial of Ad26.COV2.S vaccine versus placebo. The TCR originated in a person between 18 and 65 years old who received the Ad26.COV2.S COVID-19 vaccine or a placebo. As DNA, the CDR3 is TGTGCCAGTAGTCCGGGGACTAGCGGCTCCTACGAGCAGTACTTC. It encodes CASSPGTSGSYEQYF.